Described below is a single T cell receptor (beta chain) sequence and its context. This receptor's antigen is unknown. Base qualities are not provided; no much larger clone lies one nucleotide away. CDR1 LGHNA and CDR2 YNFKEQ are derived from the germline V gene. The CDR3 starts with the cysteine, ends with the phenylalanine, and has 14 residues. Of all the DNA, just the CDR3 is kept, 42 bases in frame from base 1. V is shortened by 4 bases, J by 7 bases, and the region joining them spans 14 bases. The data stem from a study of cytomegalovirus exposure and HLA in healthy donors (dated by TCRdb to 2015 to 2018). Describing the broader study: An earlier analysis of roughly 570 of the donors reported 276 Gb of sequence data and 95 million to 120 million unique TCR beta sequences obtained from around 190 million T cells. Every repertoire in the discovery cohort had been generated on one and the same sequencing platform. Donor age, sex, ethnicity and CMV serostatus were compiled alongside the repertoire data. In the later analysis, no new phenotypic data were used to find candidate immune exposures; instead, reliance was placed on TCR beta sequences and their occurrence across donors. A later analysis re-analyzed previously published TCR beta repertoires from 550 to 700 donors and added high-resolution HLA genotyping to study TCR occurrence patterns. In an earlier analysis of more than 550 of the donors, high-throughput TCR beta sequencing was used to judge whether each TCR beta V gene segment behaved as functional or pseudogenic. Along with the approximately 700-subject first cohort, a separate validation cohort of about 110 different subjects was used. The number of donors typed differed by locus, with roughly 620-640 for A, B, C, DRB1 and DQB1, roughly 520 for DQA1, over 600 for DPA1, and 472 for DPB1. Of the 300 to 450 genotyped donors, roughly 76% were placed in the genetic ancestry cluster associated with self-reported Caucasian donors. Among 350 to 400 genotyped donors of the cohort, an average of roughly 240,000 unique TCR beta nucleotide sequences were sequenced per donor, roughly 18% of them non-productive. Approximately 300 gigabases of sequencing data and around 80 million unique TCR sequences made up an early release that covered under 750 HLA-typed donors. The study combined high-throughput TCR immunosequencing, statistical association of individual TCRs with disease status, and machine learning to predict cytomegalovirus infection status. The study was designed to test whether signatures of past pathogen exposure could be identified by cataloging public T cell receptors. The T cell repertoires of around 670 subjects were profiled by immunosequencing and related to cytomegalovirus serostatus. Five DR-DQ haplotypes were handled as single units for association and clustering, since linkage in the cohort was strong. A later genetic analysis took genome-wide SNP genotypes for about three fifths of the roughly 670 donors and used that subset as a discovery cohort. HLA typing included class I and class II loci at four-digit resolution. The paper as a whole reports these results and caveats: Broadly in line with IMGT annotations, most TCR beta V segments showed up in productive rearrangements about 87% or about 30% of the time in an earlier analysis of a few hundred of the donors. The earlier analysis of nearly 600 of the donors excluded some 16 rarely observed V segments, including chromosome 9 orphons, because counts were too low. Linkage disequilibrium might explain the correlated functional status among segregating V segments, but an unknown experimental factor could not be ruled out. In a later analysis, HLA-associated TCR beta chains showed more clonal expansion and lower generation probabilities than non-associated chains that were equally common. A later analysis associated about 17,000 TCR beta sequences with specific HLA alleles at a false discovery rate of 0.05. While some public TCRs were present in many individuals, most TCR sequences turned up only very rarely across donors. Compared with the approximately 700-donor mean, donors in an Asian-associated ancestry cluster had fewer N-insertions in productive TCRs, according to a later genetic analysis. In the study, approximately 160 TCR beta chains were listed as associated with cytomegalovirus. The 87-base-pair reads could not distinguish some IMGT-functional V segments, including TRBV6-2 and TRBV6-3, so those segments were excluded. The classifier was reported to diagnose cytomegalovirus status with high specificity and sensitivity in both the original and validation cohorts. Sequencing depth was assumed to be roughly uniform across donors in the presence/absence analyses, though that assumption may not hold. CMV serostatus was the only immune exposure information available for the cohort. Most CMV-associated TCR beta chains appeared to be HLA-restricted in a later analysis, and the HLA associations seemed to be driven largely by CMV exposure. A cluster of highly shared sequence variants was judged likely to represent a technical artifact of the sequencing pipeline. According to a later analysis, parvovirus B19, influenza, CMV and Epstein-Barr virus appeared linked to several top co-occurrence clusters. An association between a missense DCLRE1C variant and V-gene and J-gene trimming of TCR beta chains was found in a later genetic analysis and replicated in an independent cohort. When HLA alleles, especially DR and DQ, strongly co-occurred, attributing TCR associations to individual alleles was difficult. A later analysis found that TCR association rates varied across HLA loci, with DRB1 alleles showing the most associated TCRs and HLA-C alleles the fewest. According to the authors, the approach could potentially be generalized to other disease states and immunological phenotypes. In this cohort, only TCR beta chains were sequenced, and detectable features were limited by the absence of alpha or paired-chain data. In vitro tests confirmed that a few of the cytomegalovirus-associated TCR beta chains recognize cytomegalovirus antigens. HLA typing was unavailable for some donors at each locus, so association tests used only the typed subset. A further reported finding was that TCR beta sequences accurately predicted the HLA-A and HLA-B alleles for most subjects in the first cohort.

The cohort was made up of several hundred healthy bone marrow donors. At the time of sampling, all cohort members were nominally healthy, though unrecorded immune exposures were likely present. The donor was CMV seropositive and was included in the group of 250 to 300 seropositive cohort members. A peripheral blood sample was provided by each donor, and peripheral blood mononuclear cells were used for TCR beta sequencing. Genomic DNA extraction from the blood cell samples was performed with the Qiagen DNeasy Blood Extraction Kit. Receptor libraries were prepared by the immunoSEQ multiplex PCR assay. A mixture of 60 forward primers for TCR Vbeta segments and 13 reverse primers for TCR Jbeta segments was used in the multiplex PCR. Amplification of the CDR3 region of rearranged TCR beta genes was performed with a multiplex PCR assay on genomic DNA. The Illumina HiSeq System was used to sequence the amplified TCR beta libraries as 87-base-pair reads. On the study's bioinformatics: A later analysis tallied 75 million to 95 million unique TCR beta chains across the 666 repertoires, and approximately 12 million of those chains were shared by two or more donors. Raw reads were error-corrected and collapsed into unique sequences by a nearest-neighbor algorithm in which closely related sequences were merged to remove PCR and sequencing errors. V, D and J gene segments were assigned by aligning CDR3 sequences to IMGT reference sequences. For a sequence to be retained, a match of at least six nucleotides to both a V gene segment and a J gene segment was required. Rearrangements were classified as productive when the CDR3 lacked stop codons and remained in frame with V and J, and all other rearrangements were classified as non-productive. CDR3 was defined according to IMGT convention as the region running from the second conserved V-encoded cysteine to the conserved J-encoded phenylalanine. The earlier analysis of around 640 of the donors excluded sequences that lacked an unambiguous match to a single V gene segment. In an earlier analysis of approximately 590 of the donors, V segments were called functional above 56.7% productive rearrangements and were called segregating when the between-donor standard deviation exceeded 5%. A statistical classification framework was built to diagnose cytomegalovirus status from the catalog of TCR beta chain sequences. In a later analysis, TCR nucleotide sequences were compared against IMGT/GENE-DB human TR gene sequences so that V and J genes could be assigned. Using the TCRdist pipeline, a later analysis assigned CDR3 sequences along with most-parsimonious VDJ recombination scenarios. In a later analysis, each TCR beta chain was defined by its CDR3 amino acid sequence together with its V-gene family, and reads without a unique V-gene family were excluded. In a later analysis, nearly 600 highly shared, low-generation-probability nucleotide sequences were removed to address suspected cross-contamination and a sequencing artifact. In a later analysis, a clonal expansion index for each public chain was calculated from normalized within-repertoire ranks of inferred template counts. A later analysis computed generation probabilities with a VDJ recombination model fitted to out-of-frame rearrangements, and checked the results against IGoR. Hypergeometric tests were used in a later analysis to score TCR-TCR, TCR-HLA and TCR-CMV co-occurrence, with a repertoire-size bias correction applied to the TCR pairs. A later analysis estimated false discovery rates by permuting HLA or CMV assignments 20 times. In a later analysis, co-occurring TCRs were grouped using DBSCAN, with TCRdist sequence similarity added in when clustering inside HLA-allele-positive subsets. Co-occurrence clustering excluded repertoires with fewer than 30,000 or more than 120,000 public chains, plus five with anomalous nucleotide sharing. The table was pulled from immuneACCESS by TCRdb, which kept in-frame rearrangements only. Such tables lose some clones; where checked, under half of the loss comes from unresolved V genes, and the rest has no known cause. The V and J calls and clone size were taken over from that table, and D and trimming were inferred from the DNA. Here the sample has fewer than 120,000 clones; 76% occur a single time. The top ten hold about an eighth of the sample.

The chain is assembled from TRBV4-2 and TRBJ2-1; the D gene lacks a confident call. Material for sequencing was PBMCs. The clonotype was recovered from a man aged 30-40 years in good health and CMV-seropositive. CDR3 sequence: CASSRSDGANEQFF. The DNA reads TGTGCCAGCAGCCGTTCGGATGGAGCGAATGAGCAGTTCTTC.